This T cell receptor beta chain is from a study of OX40 agonist ivuxolimab in advanced cancers. Trimming removed 2 bases from V and 1 base from J; junction bases left unmatched: 3. CDR3 length equals 15 residues. Germline loops: CDR1 SGHRS, CDR2 YFSETQ. Sequenced by immunoSEQ multiplex PCR; TCRdb stores in-frame clones only, minus some. The sample carries around 70,000 clones, approximately 80% recorded once. The chain joins TRBV5-1 to TRBJ2-3; 8 bases align to TRBD1. The TCR originated in an adult with an advanced solid tumor such as melanoma, head and neck, liver or kidney cancer. Sequencing used CD4+ or CD8+ T cells sorted from blood, obtained in a trial of the OX40 agonist ivuxolimab. DNA for the CDR3: TGCGCCAGCAGCTTTGGACAGGGTCGCACAGATACGCAGTATTTT. Translated: CASSFGQGRTDTQYF.